This TCR beta chain stems from a study of cytomegalovirus exposure and HLA in healthy donors. Whole-study findings and limits: Indistinguishable V segments, including TRBV6-2 and TRBV6-3, were excluded. In a later analysis, specific HLA alleles were associated with 15,000 to 20,000 TCR beta sequences at a 0.05 false discovery rate.

The CDR3 is made up of 15 amino acids. CDR1 and CDR2 from the germline V gene are SGHRS and YFSETQ. Trimming took 4 bases from V and 6 from J; bases not matched to a gene: 9. Vbeta (60) and Jbeta (13) primers were used in the PCR. Here immunoSEQ multiplex PCR was the method, and the copy in TCRdb shows in-frame clones only, minus some. The sample lists 120,000 or so clones; more than 70% were seen once. Points on this clone: Antigen unknown.

This sequence joins TRBV5-1 and TRBJ2-4, with TRBD1 identical over 8 bases. The source of this sequence is a woman aged 55 to 70 in good health and CMV-seropositive. The specimen was PBMCs. CDR3 region: CASSSTDRGVNIQYF. CDR3 nucleotides: TGCGCCAGCAGCAGTACTGACAGGGGCGTAAACATTCAGTACTTC.